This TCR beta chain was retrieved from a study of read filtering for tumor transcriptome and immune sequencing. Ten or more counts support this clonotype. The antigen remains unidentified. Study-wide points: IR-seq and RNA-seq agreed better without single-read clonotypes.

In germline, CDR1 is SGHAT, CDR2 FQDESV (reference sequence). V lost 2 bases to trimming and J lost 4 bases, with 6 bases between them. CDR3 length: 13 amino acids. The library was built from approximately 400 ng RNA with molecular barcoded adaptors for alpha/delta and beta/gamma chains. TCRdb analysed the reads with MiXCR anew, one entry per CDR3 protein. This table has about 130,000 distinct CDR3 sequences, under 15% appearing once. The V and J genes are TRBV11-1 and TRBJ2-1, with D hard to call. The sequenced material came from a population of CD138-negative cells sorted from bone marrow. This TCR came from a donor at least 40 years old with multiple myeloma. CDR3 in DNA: TGTGCCAGCAGCTTAACAGCTTACAATGAGCAGTTCTTC. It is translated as CASSLTAYNEQFF.